This TCR beta chain was profiled in a study of T-cell reconstitution after alpha-beta-depleted transplantation in children. Germline-derived CDR1 and CDR2 are LGHDT and YNNKEL (reference sequence). V was clipped by 4 bases and J by 3 bases; unmatched bases: 6. This CDR3 contains 18 residues. Study results and caveats: The origin of alpha-beta T cells about two months after transplant was reportedly several hundred expanded graft clones. From newly produced T cells came most of the T-cell counts and diversity one year after transplant. Surviving recipient T cells and intrathymic progenitors accounted for some patients' high TCRbeta diversity at day 60.

Preparing the TCRbeta library involved the use of unique molecular identifiers. Each CDR3 protein gets one entry after TCRdb re-called the PCR reads with MiXCR. The sample consists of 300,000 to 400,000 distinct CDR3 sequences, 15% to 20% of them appearing once. With respect to this clonotype: The target antigen is unknown.

The receptor was derived from a male patient between 2 and 10 years old who had a stem cell transplant for acute lymphoblastic leukemia, so the T cells may come from the graft donor. The source material was PBMCs, mostly from graft donor cells, sampled 360 days after TCRalphabeta/CD19-depleted stem cell transplant. The chain uses TRBV3-1 and TRBJ2-1, with TRBD2 matching over 16 bases. The CDR3: CASSRYGTSGRVYNEQFF. The CDR3 DNA sequence: TGTGCCAGCAGCCGGTATGGGACTAGCGGGAGGGTCTACAATGAGCAGTTCTTC.